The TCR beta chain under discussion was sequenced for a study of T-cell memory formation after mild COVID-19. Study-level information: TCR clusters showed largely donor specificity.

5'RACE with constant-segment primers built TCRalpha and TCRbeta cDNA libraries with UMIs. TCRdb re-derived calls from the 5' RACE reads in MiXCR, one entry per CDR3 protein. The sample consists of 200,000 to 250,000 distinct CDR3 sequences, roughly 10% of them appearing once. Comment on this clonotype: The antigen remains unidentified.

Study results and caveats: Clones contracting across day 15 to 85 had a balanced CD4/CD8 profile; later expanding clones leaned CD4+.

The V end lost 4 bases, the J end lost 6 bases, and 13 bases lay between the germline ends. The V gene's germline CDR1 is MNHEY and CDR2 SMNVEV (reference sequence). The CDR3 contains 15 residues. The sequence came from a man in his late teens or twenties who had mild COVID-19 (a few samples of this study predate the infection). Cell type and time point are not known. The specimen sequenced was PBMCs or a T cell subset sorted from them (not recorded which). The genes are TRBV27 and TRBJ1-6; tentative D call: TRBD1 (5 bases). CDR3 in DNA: TGTGCCAGCAGTTCGGCGGGACGTGGTAATTCACCCCTCCACTTT. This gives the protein CASSSAGRGNSPLHF.